This T cell receptor (beta chain) comes out of a study of Graves' ophthalmopathy and Graves' hyperthyroidism (dated by TCRdb to the late 2010s). Regarding the research as a whole: Peripheral blood was collected at initial diagnosis, before any treatment. To tell Graves' ophthalmopathy apart from Graves' hyperthyroidism, and to predict which patients would progress to ophthalmopathy, the study relied on TCR beta repertoire signatures. In total, 120 to 150 blood samples were TCR-sequenced: some 40 ophthalmopathy, roughly 80 hyperthyroidism and about 17 hyperthyroidism-to-ophthalmopathy patients. To explore V-J signatures that distinguish ophthalmopathy from hyperthyroidism, a discovery set of about a hundred patients was enrolled, made up of approximately 45 with ophthalmopathy and some 58 with stable hyperthyroidism. The independent validation cohort included under 20 hyperthyroidism patients plus 17 patients who later progressed from hyperthyroidism to ophthalmopathy. In roughly 6 hyperthyroidism patients, T-cell repertoires of thyroid tissue and blood were compared. Following sample collection, hyperthyroidism patients were given methimazole at a starting dose of 30 mg daily, and ophthalmopathy patients were given high-dose intravenous methylprednisolone. The 95 to 100 discovery patients were randomly split 7:3 into training and test sets.

Hyperthyroidism was considered stable if no progression to ophthalmopathy occurred within 18 months of follow-up. Hyperthyroidism patients were newly diagnosed, were aged 18 to 65 years, and had a disease duration under 2 months. Patients were excluded if they had other autoimmune diseases, uncontrolled infections, pregnancy or lactation. Diagnosis was based on clinical symptoms, serum thyroxine, TRAb, thyroid ultrasound and orbital computed tomography. Using Ficoll-Paque density gradient centrifugation, PBMCs were isolated from 8.5 to 10 ml of fresh peripheral blood. Trizol reagent was used to extract the total RNA, and its quality was then checked on an Agilent 2100 Bioanalyzer. Worth noting for this clonotype: It has no known antigen specificity. No qualities accompany the bases; no much larger clone lies one base away.

For repertoire sequencing, TCR beta CDR3 regions were amplified from RNA transcripts. A first-round RT-PCR used HTBI primers with the Qiagen OneStep RT-PCR kit, followed by a second-round multiplex PCR, size selection and purification. Libraries were sequenced paired-end with 100 bp reads on an Illumina HiSeq2000. In the paper's pipeline: SOAPnuke was used for read processing, and reads with adapters, uncalled bases, a mean Phred below 15, or no exact constant-primer or identifier match were discarded. High-quality paired reads were merged with COPE v1.2.5. Each unique nucleotide sequence was defined as a clonotype, and clonotypes were aligned to IMGT TRB V, D and J references with MiTCR v1.1. The analysis was limited to V-J combinations with a frequency above 0.0001, which together covered 99.2% of the repertoires. For each V-J combination, a TCR clonal expansion and chaos score was defined as F50 clonal expansion divided by the chaos observed in the TCRdist matrix. Welch's t-statistics and random forest were used to narrow the features down to more than 10 V-J combinations, which were then fed into a naive Bayes classifier. The Morisita-Horn index was used to measure how similar the thyroid and blood repertoires were. Starting from the raw public reads, TCRdb applied fastp trimming at Q25, assembled clones with MiXCR and retained in-frame beta chains. Rows with one shared CDR3 protein collapse into an entry with the most common genes and DNA. Here the V and J calls rest on TCRdb's processing, not on the authors' analysis. The sample has a few hundred thousand distinct CDR3 sequences on record, 15% of them singletons. Roughly 7% of the sample lies in the top ten.

According to the germline V gene, CDR1 reads SGHDN and CDR2 reads FVKESK. The CDR3 spans 16 residues, from the cysteine through the phenylalanine. This entry keeps only the CDR3 DNA: 48 bases, framed from base 1. V is clipped by 0 bases and J by 1 base, and the sequence between their germline boundaries is 10 bases long. What the study reported, not specific to this receptor: Sample size was not predetermined statistically, and investigators were not blinded to group allocation. Ophthalmopathy was separated from stable hyperthyroidism by the 13-signature model with about 85% sensitivity and about 81% specificity in cross-validation and with 80%/75% in the test set. Most of the expanded thyroid clonotypes with a frequency above 0.001 were also detected in blood, and it was suggested that the thyroid immune response may be reflected by blood repertoires. In validation, the model predicted ophthalmopathy progression with 70.59% sensitivity and less than 80% specificity; roughly 11 predicted patients were CT-confirmed with GO in a median of about 6.2 months.

This TCR came from a woman between 18 and 29 years old with stable Graves' hyperthyroidism. Donor details come from another sample of the same person, matched by shared clones. The V and J segments used are TRBV14 and TRBJ1-3, with no D gene named confidently. Sequenced: peripheral blood. The bases are TGTGCCAGCAGCCAAGAGCTAGCGGGGTCTGGAAACACCATATATTTT. This encodes CASSQELAGSGNTIYF.